Listed here are 11 T cell receptor beta chains from one sample, sequenced in a study of beta chain features in type 1 diabetes (dated by TCRdb to about 2018). The paper as a whole reports these results and caveats: Type 1 diabetes patients showed a moderate but significant shortening of TCRB CDR3 length in all four CD4+ subsets.

Their target antigens are unknown. Library creation used the immunoSEQ multiplex PCR assay. The High Capacity cDNA Reverse Transcription Kit was used to reverse transcribe all of the isolated RNA, meaning that expressed TCRB transcripts were what got sequenced. In its TCRdb copy, this immuneACCESS table keeps in-frame sequences only and misses some clones. Where compared with another copy, unresolved V genes explain less than half of these, and the others have no known cause. The sample includes some 660,000 clones, with 11% to 15% observed a single time. 0.04% of the sample rests with the top ten. The material sequenced was naive CD4+ T cells from blood. What this sample's cell subset or site label stands for: true naive CD4+ T cells. The receptor source for this set is a man aged 18 to 29 with type 1 diabetes.

This clone was picked up a small number of times. Other DNA sequences in the sample encode the same CDR3. The rearrangement links TRBV18 to TRBJ2-1; 10 bases match TRBD1. V gave up 3 bases and J gave up 1 base; unmatched junction bases: 0. The CDR3 has 15 residues. Per the germline V gene, CDR1 is KGHSH and CDR2 is LQKENI. CDR3 sequence reads: CASSPGQGSYNEQFF. The DNA for the CDR3 is TGTGCCAGCTCACCGGGACAGGGGTCCTACAATGAGCAGTTCTTC.

The genes are TRBV11-2 and TRBJ2-2, with 8 bases fitting TRBD2. Per germline, CDR1 SGHAT and CDR2 FQNNGV. V shed 7 bases, J shed 3 bases, and the junction held 7 bases outside the gene matches. The CDR3 contains 15 residues. CDR3 nucleotides: TGTGCCAGCAAACGGACTAGCAGCGACACCGGGGAGCTGTTTTTT. Its protein product is CASKRTSSDTGELFF.

The chain is built from TRBV5-4 and TRBJ2-7; the D is unclear. V was pared by 1 base and J by 1 base, with 18 bases between. CDR1 and CDR2 (germline): SGHNT, YYREEE (reference sequence). This CDR3 spans 17 amino acids. The CDR3 DNA reads as TGTGCCAGCAGCTTGACATCATGGGCCACACCTTCCTACGAGCAGTACTTC. Its translation is CASSLTSWATPSYEQYF.

Only a few counts were recorded for this clone. The chain employs TRBV1 and TRBJ2-1; the table's D call, TRBD2, has no DNA check behind it. TRBV1 counts as a pseudogene. This CDR3 has 15 amino acids. The CDR3 DNA reads as TGCACCAGCAGCCAAGAGACGGGGTTCTACAATGAGCAGTTCTTC. Its translation is CTSSQETGFYNEQFF.

The chain combines TRBV2 with TRBJ2-5; D remains ambiguous. Trimming removed 4 bases from V and 7 bases from J, with 10 bases in between. This CDR3 spans 12 amino acids. Germline assignment: CDR1 SNHLY and CDR2 FYNNEI. The CDR3 reads CASSVDLGTQYF. DNA for the CDR3: TGTGCCAGCAGTGTGGACCTGGGGACCCAGTACTTC.

Worth noting for this clone: Other DNA sequences within the sample encode an identical CDR3. The V gene is TRBV7-9, the J gene TRBJ2-3; D gene uncertain. CDR1 and CDR2 from the germline V gene are SEHNR and FQNEAQ (reference sequence). Trimming stripped 4 bases from V and 6 bases from J, with 8 bases between. CDR3 size: 12 residues. The chain's CDR3 is CASSSRADTQYF. The CDR3 nucleotides read TGTGCCAGCAGCTCACGAGCGGATACGCAGTATTTT.

CDR3: CSGQDREGSEAFF. The DNA of the CDR3 is TGCAGCGGACAGGACAGGGAGGGCTCTGAAGCTTTCTTT. This rearrangement joins TRBV29-1 to TRBJ1-1, with 8 nucleotides matching TRBD1. V gave up 7 bases and J gave up 6 bases; unmatched junction bases: 10. CDR1 is SQVTM and CDR2 is ANQGSEA in the germline V gene. The CDR3 runs 13 residues.

This clone occurred a few times. The chain links TRBV29-1 to TRBJ2-1, with D uncertain. The V gene's germline CDR1 is SQVTM and CDR2 ANQGSEA. This CDR3 contains 13 residues. The ends were cut back, 3 bases at V and 0 bases at J, with 6 bases in the middle. CDR3 protein: CSVDRVSYNEQFF. The CDR3 DNA sequence: TGCAGCGTTGACCGGGTCTCCTACAATGAGCAGTTCTTC.

This clone was seen a handful of times. The same CDR3 is also encoded by other DNA sequences in this sample. CDR3 sequence (DNA): TGTGCCAGCAGCTTAGGAAGCTCCTACAATGAGCAGTTCTTC. The encoded protein is CASSLGSSYNEQFF. The chain combines TRBV11-2 with TRBJ2-1; D not resolved. Germline CDR1 reads SGHAT; CDR2 reads FQNNGV. Trimming took 1 base from V and 0 from J, leaving 4 bases between them. CDR3 length: 14 amino acids.

This clone was counted only a few times. CDR3 sequence: CASSIQINQPQHF. The CDR3 DNA is TGTGCCAGTAGTATACAGATCAATCAGCCCCAGCATTTT. The chain has TRBV19 and TRBJ1-5; no clear D gene. The CDR3 has 13 residues. The V end lost 2 bases, the J end lost 3 bases, and 5 bases lay between the germline ends. Germline loops: CDR1 LNHDA, CDR2 SQIVND (reference sequence).

This clone turned up a few times. This chain links TRBV4-2 with TRBJ1-4; no reliable D call. Germline V lookup: CDR1 LGHNA, CDR2 YNFKEQ. This CDR3 is built from 17 residues. The V end lost 1 base, the J end lost 2 bases, and 14 bases lay between the germline ends. CDR3 protein: CASSQAGFTWTNEKLFF. The CDR3 bases are TGTGCCAGCAGCCAAGCGGGCTTCACCTGGACTAATGAAAAACTGTTTTTT.